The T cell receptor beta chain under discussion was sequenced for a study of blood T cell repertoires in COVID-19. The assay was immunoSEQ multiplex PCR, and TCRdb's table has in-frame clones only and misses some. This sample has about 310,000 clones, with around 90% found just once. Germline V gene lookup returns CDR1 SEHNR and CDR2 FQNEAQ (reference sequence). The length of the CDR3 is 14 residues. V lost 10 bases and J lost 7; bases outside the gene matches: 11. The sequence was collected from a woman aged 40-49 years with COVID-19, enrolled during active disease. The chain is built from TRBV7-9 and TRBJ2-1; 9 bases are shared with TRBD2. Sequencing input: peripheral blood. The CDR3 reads CATSEAGGRNEQFF. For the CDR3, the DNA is TGTGCCACCTCGGAGGCGGGGGGGCGGAATGAGCAGTTCTTC.